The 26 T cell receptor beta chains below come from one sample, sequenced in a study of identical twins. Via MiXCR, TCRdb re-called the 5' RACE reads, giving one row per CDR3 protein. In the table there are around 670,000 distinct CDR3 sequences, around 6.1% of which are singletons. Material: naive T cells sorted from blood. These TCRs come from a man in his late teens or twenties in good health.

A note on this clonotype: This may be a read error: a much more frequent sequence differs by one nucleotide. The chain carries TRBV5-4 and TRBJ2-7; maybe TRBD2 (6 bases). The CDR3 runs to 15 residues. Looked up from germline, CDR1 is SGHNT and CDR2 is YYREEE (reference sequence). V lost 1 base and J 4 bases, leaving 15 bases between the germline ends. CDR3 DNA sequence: TGTGCCAGCAGCTTGCTCCGGGACTCCATTTACGAGCAGTACTTC. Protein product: CASSLLRDSIYEQYF.

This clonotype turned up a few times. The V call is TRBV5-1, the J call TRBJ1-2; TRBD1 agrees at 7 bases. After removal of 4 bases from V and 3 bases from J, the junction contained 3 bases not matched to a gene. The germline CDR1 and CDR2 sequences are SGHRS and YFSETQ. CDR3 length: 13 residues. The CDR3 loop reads CASSIDRDYGYTF. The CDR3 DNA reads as TGCGCCAGCAGCATCGACAGGGACTATGGCTACACCTTC.

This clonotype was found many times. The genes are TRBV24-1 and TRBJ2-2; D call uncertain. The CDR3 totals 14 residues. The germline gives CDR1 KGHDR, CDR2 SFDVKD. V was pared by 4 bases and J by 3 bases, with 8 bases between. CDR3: CATSDLRDTGELFF. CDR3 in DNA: TGTGCCACCAGTGACCTTAGGGACACCGGGGAGCTGTTTTTT.

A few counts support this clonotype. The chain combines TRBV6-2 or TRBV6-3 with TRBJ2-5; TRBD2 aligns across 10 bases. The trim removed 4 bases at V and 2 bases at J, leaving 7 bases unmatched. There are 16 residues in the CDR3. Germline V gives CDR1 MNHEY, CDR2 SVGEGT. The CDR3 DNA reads TGTGCCAGCAGTTCCAAGGGACTAGCGAGACAAGAGACCCAGTACTTC. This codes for CASSSKGLARQETQYF.

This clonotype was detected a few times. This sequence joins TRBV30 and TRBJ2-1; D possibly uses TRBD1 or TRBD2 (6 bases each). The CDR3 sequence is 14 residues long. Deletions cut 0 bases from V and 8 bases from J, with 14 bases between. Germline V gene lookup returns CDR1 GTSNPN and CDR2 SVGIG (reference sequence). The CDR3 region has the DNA TGTGCCTGGAGTGTAGGTTCGGGGGCCCATGAGCAGTTCTTC. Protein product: CAWSVGSGAHEQFF.

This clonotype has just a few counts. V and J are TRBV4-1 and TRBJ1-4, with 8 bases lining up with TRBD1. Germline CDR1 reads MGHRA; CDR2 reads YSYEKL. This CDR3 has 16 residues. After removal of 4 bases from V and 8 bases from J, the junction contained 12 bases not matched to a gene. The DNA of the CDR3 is TGCGCCAGCAGCCTAAGCGGTGGGACAGGACGGGAAAAACTGTTTTTT. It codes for CASSLSGGTGREKLFF.

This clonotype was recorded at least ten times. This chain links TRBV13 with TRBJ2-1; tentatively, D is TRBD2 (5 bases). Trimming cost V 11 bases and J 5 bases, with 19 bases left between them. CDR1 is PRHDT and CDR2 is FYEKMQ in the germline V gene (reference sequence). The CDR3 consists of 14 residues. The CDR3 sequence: CAGKRAAGNNEQFF. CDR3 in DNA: TGTGCCGGTAAGAGGGCGGCCGGAAACAATGAGCAGTTCTTC.

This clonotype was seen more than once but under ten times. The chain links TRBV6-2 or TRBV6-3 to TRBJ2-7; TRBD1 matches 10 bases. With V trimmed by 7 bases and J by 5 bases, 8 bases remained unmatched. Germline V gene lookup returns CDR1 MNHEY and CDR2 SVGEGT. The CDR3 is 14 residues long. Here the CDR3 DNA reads TGTGCCAGCATCGAAACCGGGACAGGGGACGAGCAGTACTTC. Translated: CASIETGTGDEQYF.

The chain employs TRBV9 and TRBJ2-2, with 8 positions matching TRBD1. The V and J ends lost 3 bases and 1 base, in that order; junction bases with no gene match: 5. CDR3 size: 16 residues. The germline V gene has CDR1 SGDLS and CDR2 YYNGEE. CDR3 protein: CASSAYRGENTGELFF. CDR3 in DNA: TGTGCCAGCAGCGCCTACAGGGGGGAGAACACCGGGGAGCTGTTTTTT.

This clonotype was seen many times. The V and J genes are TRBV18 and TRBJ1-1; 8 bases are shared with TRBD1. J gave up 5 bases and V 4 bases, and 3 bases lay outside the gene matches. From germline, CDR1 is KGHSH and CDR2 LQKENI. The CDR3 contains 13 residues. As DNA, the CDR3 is TGTGCCAGCTCACTGGACAGGGAGACTGAAGCTTTCTTT. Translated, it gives CASSLDRETEAFF.

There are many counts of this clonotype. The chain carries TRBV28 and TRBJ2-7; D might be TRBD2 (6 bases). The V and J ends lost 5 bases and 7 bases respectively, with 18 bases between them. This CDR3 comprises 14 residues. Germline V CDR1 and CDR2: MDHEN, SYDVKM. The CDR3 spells CASSLGGSWGEQYF. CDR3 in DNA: TGTGCCAGCAGTCTGGGGGGTTCGTGGGGTGAGCAGTACTTC.

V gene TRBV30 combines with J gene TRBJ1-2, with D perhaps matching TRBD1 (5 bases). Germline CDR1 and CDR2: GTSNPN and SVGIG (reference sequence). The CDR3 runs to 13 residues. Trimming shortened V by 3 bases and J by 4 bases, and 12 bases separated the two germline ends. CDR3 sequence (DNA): TGTGCCTGGAGCGACAGTGAAACCTATGGCTACACCTTC. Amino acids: CAWSDSETYGYTF.

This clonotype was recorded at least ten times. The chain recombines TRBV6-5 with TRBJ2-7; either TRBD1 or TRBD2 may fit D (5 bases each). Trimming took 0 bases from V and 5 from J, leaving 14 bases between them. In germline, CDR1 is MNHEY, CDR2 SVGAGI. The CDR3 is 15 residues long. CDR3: CASSYSKWGTDEQYV. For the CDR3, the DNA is TGTGCCAGCAGTTACTCGAAATGGGGGACGGACGAGCAGTACGTC.

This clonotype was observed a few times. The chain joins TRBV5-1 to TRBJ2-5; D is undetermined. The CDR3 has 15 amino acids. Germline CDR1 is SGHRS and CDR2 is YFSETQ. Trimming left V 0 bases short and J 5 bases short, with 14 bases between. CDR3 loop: CASSLDGSKTETQYF. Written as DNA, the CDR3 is TGCGCCAGCAGCTTGGATGGCAGCAAGACGGAGACCCAGTACTTC.

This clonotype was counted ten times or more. The CDR3 nucleotides are TGTGCCAGCAGTTTAACAGCGGGAGGGGCAGATACGCAGTATTTT. This gives the protein CASSLTAGGADTQYF. This chain joins TRBV12-3 or TRBV12-4 and TRBJ2-3; TRBD2 agrees at 10 bases. Trimming cost V 2 bases and J 4 bases; bases outside gene matches: 3. The CDR3 is made up of 15 amino acids.

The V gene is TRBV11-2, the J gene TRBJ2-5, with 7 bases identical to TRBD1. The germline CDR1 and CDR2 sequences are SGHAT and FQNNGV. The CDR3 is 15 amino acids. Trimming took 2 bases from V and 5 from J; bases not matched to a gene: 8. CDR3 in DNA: TGTGCCAGCAGCTTACGGGCGGGCAGGGGGGAGACCCAGTACTTC. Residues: CASSLRAGRGETQYF.

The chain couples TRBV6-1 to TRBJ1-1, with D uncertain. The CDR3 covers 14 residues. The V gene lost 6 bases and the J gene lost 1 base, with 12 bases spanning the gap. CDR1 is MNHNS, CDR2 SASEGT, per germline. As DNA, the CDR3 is TGTGCCAGCAGCACCAGTCCGACGAACACTGAAGCTTTCTTT. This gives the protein CASSTSPTNTEAFF.

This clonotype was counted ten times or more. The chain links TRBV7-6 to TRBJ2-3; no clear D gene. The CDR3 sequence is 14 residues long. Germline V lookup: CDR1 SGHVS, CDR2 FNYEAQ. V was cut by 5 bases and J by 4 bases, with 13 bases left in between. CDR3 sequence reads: CASSVSSIPDTQYF. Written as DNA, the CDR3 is TGTGCCAGCAGCGTATCTTCCATCCCAGATACGCAGTATTTT.

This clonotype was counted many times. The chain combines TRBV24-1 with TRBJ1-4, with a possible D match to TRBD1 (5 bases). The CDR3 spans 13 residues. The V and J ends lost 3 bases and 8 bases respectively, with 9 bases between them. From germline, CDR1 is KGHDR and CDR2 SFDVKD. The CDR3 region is CATSDGTQEKLFF. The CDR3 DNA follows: TGTGCCACCAGTGATGGGACGCAAGAAAAACTGTTTTTT.

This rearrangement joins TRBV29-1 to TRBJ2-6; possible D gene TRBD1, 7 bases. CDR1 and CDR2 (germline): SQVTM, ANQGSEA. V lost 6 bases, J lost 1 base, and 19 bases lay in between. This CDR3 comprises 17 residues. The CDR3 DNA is TGCAGCGTCGGACTAAACAGGGGTCCATCTGGGGCCAACGTCCTGACTTTC. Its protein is CSVGLNRGPSGANVLTF.

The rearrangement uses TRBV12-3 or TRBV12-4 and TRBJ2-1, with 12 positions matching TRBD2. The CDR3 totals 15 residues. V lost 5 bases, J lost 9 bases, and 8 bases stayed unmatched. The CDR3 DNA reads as TGTGCCAGCAGTCCCCAGACTAGCGGGAGAGTTGAGCAGTTCTTC. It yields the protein CASSPQTSGRVEQFF.

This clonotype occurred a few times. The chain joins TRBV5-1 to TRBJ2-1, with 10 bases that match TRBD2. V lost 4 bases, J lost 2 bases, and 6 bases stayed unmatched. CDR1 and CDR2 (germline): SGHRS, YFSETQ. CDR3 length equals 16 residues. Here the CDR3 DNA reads TGCGCCAGCAGCCTCCGGACTAGCGGAACCTACAATGAGCAGTTCTTC. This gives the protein CASSLRTSGTYNEQFF. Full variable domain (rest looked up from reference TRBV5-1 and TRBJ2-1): KAGVTQTPRYLIKTRGQQVTLSCSPISGHRSVSWYQQTPGQGLQFLFEYFSETQRNKGNFPGRFSGRQFSNSRSEMNVSTLELGDSALYLCASSLRTSGTYNEQFFGPGTRLTVL.

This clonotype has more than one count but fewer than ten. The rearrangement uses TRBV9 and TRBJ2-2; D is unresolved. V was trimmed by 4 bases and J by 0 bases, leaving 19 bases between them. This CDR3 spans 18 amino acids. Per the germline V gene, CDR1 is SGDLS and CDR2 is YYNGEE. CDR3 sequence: CASSPHPGTSSNTGELFF. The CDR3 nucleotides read TGTGCCAGCAGCCCTCATCCGGGCACCTCTTCGAACACCGGGGAGCTGTTTTTT. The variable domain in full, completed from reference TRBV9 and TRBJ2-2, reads DSGVTQTPKHLITATGQRVTLRCSPRSGDLSVYWYQQSLDQGLQFLIQYYNGEERAKGNILERFSAQQFPDLHSELNLSSLELGDSALYFCASSPHPGTSSNTGELFFGEGSRLTVL.

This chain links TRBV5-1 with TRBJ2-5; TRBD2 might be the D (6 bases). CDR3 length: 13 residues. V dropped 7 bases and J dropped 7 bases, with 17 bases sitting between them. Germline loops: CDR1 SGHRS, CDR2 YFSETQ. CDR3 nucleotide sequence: TGCGCCAGCCTTTTCGGGGGAAAACGGACCCAGTACTTC. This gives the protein CASLFGGKRTQYF.

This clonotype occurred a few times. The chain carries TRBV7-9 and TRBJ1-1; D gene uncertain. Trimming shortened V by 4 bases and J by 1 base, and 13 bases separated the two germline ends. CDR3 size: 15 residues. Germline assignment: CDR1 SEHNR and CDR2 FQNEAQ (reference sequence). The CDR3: CASSSAVGTNTEAFF. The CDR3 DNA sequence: TGTGCCAGCAGCTCGGCGGTGGGTACGAACACTGAAGCTTTCTTT.

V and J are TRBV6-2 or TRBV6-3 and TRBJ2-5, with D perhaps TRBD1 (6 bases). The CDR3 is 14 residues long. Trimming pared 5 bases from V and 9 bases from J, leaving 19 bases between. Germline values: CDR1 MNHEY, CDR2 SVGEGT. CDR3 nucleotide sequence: TGTGCCAGCAGTCAACAGCCAATTAAGGGGGCCCAGTACTTC. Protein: CASSQQPIKGAQYF.